One sample yielded the 24 T cell receptor beta chains listed below, sequenced in a study of blood T cell repertoires in COVID-19. TCRdb's copy holds only in-frame clones and misses some; the assay was immunoSEQ multiplex PCR. The table lists some 42,000 clones, about 88% of them singletons, with around 2.3% in the top ten. The sample comprised peripheral blood. The receptors come from a human donor in a cohort sampled during active COVID-19.

The gene calls are TRBV7-9 and TRBJ2-5; perhaps TRBD2 as D (6 bases). The CDR3 has 15 amino acids. Deletions cut 5 bases from V and 1 base from J, with 14 bases between. Looked up from germline, CDR1 is SEHNR and CDR2 is FQNEAQ (reference sequence). CDR3 sequence: CASSMGGGSQETQYF. DNA of the CDR3: TGTGCCAGCAGCATGGGAGGAGGGTCCCAAGAGACCCAGTACTTC. Complete variable domain (other parts from reference TRBV7-9 and TRBJ2-5): DTGVSQNPRHKITKRGQNVTFRCDPISEHNRLYWYRQTLGQGPEFLTYFQNEAQLEKSRLLSDRFSAERPKGSFSTLEIQRTEQGDSAMYLCASSMGGGSQETQYFGPGTRLLVL.

J is TRBJ1-1 and V is TRBV10-3; D not resolved. CDR1 is ENHRY, CDR2 SYGVKD, per germline. This CDR3 has 15 amino acids. V gave up 0 bases and J gave up 3 bases, with 11 bases separating them. The CDR3 nucleotides read TGTGCCATCAGTGAGTCCCGGGGATGGGACACTGAAGCTTTCTTT. Amino acid sequence: CAISESRGWDTEAFF.

CDR3 DNA sequence: TGTGCCACCAGTGAGGGGGGGAGTTACGAGCAGTACTTC. Residues: CATSEGGSYEQYF. V usage is TRBV24-1 and J usage is TRBJ2-7, with 7 bases that match TRBD2. Germline V lookup: CDR1 KGHDR, CDR2 SFDVKD. With V trimmed by 4 bases and J by 4 bases, 3 bases remained unmatched. This CDR3 spans 13 amino acids.

The chain joins TRBV5-8 to TRBJ1-1; 9 bases line up with TRBD1. The germline CDR1 and CDR2 sequences are SGHTS and YDEGEE. The V segment lost 0 bases and the J segment 1 base; nucleotides outside the gene matches: 4. The CDR3 has 16 residues. Here the CDR3 reads CASSLGGQGRNTEAFF. In nucleotides, the CDR3 is TGTGCCAGCAGCTTGGGGGGACAGGGTCGGAACACTGAAGCTTTCTTT.

This chain connects TRBV6-5 to TRBJ2-2; D is undetermined. V lost 6 bases to trimming and J lost 4 bases, with 9 bases between them. The CDR3 has 13 amino acids. Germline V gene sequence: CDR1 MNHEY, CDR2 SVGAGI. CDR3 nucleotides: TGTGCCAGCAGGGAGCACGGCACCGGGGAGCTGTTTTTT. This codes for CASREHGTGELFF.

The chain links TRBV5-5 to TRBJ2-3, with 8 bases identical to TRBD2. Germline V gene lookup returns CDR1 SGHKS and CDR2 YYEKEE (reference sequence). This CDR3 region has 15 residues. V was pared by 2 bases and J by 6 bases, with 8 bases of the junction left unmatched. This CDR3 is CASSLDGLAVDTQYF. CDR3 DNA sequence: TGTGCCAGCAGCTTAGATGGACTAGCTGTCGATACGCAGTATTTT. Variable domain in full (rest from reference TRBV5-5 and TRBJ2-3): DAGVTQSPTHLIKTRGQQVTLRCSPISGHKSVSWYQQVLGQGPQFIFQYYEKEERGRGNFPDRFSARQFPNYSSELNVNALLLGDSALYLCASSLDGLAVDTQYFGPGTRLTVL.

In this sample, this clone turned up once. The rearrangement joins TRBV10-1 to TRBJ2-5, with a tentative D call TRBD1 (6 bases). V was cut by 2 bases and J by 3 bases, with 13 bases left in between. The germline gives CDR1 WNHNN, CDR2 SYGVQD (reference sequence). The CDR3 extends over 15 amino acids. In DNA, the CDR3 is TGCGCCAGCAGTGAGGACCGGGACACCGAAGAGACCCAGTACTTC. Amino acids: CASSEDRDTEETQYF.

The chain combines TRBV9 with TRBJ2-2; 13 nucleotides agree with TRBD2. This CDR3 is built from 18 residues. Germline V gene sequence: CDR1 SGDLS, CDR2 YYNGEE. Germline trimming cut 0 bases from V and 2 bases from J; bases unmatched to any gene: 4. Written as DNA, the CDR3 is TGTGCCAGCAGCGTAGAGGGACTAGCGGGGAAAAACACCGGGGAGCTGTTTTTT. Translated: CASSVEGLAGKNTGELFF. The whole variable domain, filled in from reference TRBV9 and TRBJ2-2, reads DSGVTQTPKHLITATGQRVTLRCSPRSGDLSVYWYQQSLDQGLQFLIQYYNGEERAKGNILERFSAQQFPDLHSELNLSSLELGDSALYFCASSVEGLAGKNTGELFFGEGSRLTVL.

The V call is TRBV9, the J call TRBJ1-5; D might be TRBD1 (6 bases). Per germline, CDR1 SGDLS and CDR2 YYNGEE. This CDR3 region has 14 residues. V shed 3 bases and J shed 0 bases, with 7 bases lying between them. This CDR3 is CASSAGVSNQPQHF. CDR3 DNA sequence: TGTGCCAGCAGCGCAGGGGTTAGCAATCAGCCCCAGCATTTT.

V is TRBV11-2 and J is TRBJ2-7; TRBD2 is a possible D gene (6 bases). The CDR3 covers 16 residues. Germline CDR1 SGHAT, CDR2 FQNNGV. V was clipped by 2 bases and J by 0 bases, with 14 bases between them. As DNA, the CDR3 is TGTGCCAGCAGCTTATTAGTCGGGCGGGACTCCTACGAGCAGTACTTC. It translates to CASSLLVGRDSYEQYF.

This chain joins TRBV3-1 (or the pseudogene TRBV3-2) and TRBJ2-4; 9 bases are shared with TRBD2. The germline CDR1 and CDR2 sequences are LGHDT and YNNKEL (reference sequence). Germline trimming cut 8 bases from V and 9 bases from J; bases unmatched to any gene: 2. The CDR3 has 11 residues. In DNA form, the CDR3 reads TGTGCCAGCTCGCGGGGGGGCATTCAGTACTTC. As protein: CASSRGGIQYF.

The chain combines TRBV9 with TRBJ1-6; D might be TRBD1 (6 bases). The V gene's germline CDR1 is SGDLS and CDR2 YYNGEE. The CDR3 spans 14 residues. V was cut by 3 bases and J by 6 bases, with 10 bases left in between. In DNA, the CDR3 is TGTGCCAGCAGCGCCCGGACAGTTAATTCACCCCTCCACTTT. This encodes CASSARTVNSPLHF.

This chain joins TRBV6-5 and TRBJ2-1, with 8 bases matching TRBD2. Per germline, CDR1 MNHEY and CDR2 SVGAGI. After removal of 2 bases from V and 7 bases from J, the junction contained 7 bases not matched to a gene. The CDR3 is made up of 15 amino acids. The DNA for the CDR3 is TGTGCCAGCAGTTACGCTCCGGGGGGGCAAAATGAGCAGTTCTTC. This translates into CASSYAPGGQNEQFF.

In its sample, this clone was seen once. The chain employs TRBV5-1 and TRBJ2-1; 7 bases are shared with TRBD2. With 4 bases clipped from V and 4 bases from J, the junction kept 20 bases outside the gene matches. This CDR3 contains 19 residues. CDR1 SGHRS and CDR2 YFSETQ come from the germline V gene. Here the CDR3 DNA reads TGCGCCAGCAGCCTGAGACTATTTGAAGGGGCCGGGGGGTACAATGAGCAGTTCTTC. This codes for CASSLRLFEGAGGYNEQFF.

This chain joins TRBV9 and TRBJ2-1; 7 nucleotides line up with TRBD2. This CDR3 contains 15 residues. J was trimmed by 6 bases and V by 1 base; bases with no gene match: 7. Germline values: CDR1 SGDLS, CDR2 YYNGEE. CDR3 sequence reads: CASSVSWGGFNEQFF. The CDR3, as DNA: TGTGCCAGCAGCGTATCGTGGGGGGGATTCAATGAGCAGTTCTTC. Combining the CDR3 with reference TRBV9 and TRBJ2-1 gives the whole variable domain DSGVTQTPKHLITATGQRVTLRCSPRSGDLSVYWYQQSLDQGLQFLIQYYNGEERAKGNILERFSAQQFPDLHSELNLSSLELGDSALYFCASSVSWGGFNEQFFGPGTRLTVL.

The chain carries TRBV27 and TRBJ2-3, with 9 nucleotides matching TRBD2. J lost 1 base, V lost 2 bases, and 16 bases had no gene match. Germline values: CDR1 MNHEY, CDR2 SMNVEV (reference sequence). This CDR3 contains 20 residues. CDR3 protein: CASSLNSGREIAGGTDTQYF. CDR3 DNA sequence: TGTGCCAGCAGTTTAAACTCGGGCAGGGAGATAGCGGGGGGCACAGATACGCAGTATTTT.

This chain connects TRBV6-6 to TRBJ1-5; D might be TRBD1 (5 bases). Trimming took 6 bases from V and 0 from J, leaving 12 bases between them. Germline loops: CDR1 MNHNY, CDR2 SVGAGI (reference sequence). This CDR3 has 15 amino acids. The CDR3 nucleotides read TGTGCCAGCAGGACGGGGGGATATAGCAATCAGCCCCAGCATTTT. Amino acids: CASRTGGYSNQPQHF.

The V gene is TRBV29-1, the J gene TRBJ1-1; D uncertain. V gave up 6 bases and J gave up 5 bases, with 19 bases separating them. Germline assignment: CDR1 SQVTM and CDR2 ANQGSEA. The CDR3 length is 14 residues. The CDR3 DNA sequence: TGCAGCGTGCGGTCGGGAGGTAGTGGTACTGAAGCTTTCTTT. It codes for CSVRSGGSGTEAFF.

The J gene is TRBJ1-5, the V gene TRBV20-1; 9 bases agree with TRBD1. This CDR3 spans 17 amino acids. Germline values: CDR1 DFQATT, CDR2 SNEGSKA (reference sequence). V lost 3 bases and J lost 4; bases outside the gene matches: 13. CDR3 bases: TGCAGTGCTAGTGAAGAAAGAGTGGGACAGGGTAATCAGCCCCAGCATTTT. Protein product: CSASEERVGQGNQPQHF.

V gene TRBV19 combines with J gene TRBJ1-4, with D tentatively TRBD1 (5 bases). The V and J ends lost 7 bases and 3 bases respectively, with 18 bases between them. CDR1 and CDR2 (germline): LNHDA, SQIVND (reference sequence). This CDR3 is built from 16 residues. CDR3 nucleotides: TGTGCCAGTAAGGGCCTTCGACAGACCCCTAATGAAAAACTGTTTTTT. Protein product: CASKGLRQTPNEKLFF.

The V gene is TRBV10-1, the J gene TRBJ1-1; maybe TRBD1 (5 bases). The germline gives CDR1 WNHNN, CDR2 SYGVQD (reference sequence). The CDR3 length is 11 residues. Trimming stripped 7 bases from V and 4 bases from J, with 7 bases between. The CDR3 sequence is CASTGVTEAFF. CDR3 in DNA: TGCGCCAGCACGGGGGTCACTGAAGCTTTCTTT.

This clone has a single count. The chain employs TRBV2 and TRBJ2-7, with 10 bases lining up with TRBD2. The CDR3 extends over 15 amino acids. V shed 5 bases, J shed 7 bases, and the junction held 11 bases outside the gene matches. In germline, CDR1 is SNHLY, CDR2 FYNNEI. CDR3 DNA: TGTGCCAGCAGTAGAGGGAGCGGGGGGGATCGTGAGCAGTACTTC. As protein: CASSRGSGGDREQYF.

The genes are TRBV10-3 and TRBJ1-2, with TRBD1 identical over 9 bases. V lost 4 bases to trimming and J lost 8 bases; unmatched junction nucleotides: 2. Germline V lookup: CDR1 ENHRY, CDR2 SYGVKD. This CDR3 spans 12 amino acids. Here the CDR3 reads CAISGDRDGYTF. The DNA of the CDR3 is TGTGCCATCAGTGGGGACAGGGACGGCTACACCTTC.

This chain joins TRBV12-5 and TRBJ2-3, with D possibly matching TRBD1 (6 bases). V lost 7 bases and J 5 bases, leaving 16 bases between the germline ends. The length of the CDR3 is 14 residues. CDR1 and CDR2 (germline): LGHNT, FRNRAP. CDR3 region: CASAVTGTRDTQYF. Here the CDR3 DNA reads TGTGCTAGTGCCGTGACCGGGACACGAGATACGCAGTATTTT.